This T cell receptor beta chain was retrieved from a study of molecular identifiers for immune sequencing clone quantification. Overall study context: Naive CD8 RNA (about 19,000 or 110,000 cells) was divided into five aliquots, with four sequenced.

Points from the study as a whole: Spiked Jurkat TCR RNA from one cell was reportedly detectable among under 1.2 million naive cells.

When naive CD8 T cells were sorted, they were gated as CD8+CD4-CCR7+CD45RA+. Both previously described methods and listed TCR primers were employed to make bulk TCR libraries. TCRdb re-called the PCR reads with MiXCR, one entry per CDR3 protein. The sample has about 68,000 distinct CDR3 sequences; roughly 18% are singletons. This clonotype was seen many times. What it binds is not known. This clonotype originated in a human donor in good health. Some libraries in this study had Jurkat cell RNA spiked in. The source material was naive CD8+ T cells from blood, with Jurkat cell RNA spiked in. Subset specified: FACS-sorted CD8+CD4-CCR7+CD45RA+ naive T cells.

The CDR3 DNA sequence: TGCAGTGCAGAGAGCGGACTCGCCTACGAGCAGTACTTC. It codes for CSAESGLAYEQYF. The chain combines TRBV20-1 with TRBJ2-7; D may be TRBD2 (5 bases). CDR3 length: 13 residues. Trimming stripped 6 bases from V and 2 bases from J, with 14 bases between. Per germline, CDR1 DFQATT and CDR2 SNEGSKA (reference sequence).